This passage covers 3 T cell receptor beta chains from one sample sequenced in a study of cytomegalovirus exposure and HLA in healthy donors. In the PCR, 60 Vbeta and 13 Jbeta primers were used. Method: immunoSEQ multiplex PCR; TCRdb's copy keeps in-frame clones and lacks some. The table has about 82,000 clones, around 10% seen once. The specimen sequenced was PBMCs. Every receptor here comes from a man aged 60-69 years in good health and CMV-seropositive.

The chain joins TRBV10-3 to TRBJ2-3, with 11 bases aligning to TRBD2. CDR3 size: 13 residues. Losses at the gene ends were 10 bases for V and 5 bases for J; bases not matched to a gene: 5. The V gene's germline CDR1 is ENHRY and CDR2 SYGVKD. The CDR3 DNA sequence: TGTGCCACCTTAGCGGGGGGGCTAGATACGCAGTATTTT. Its protein is CATLAGGLDTQYF.

This clone was seen more than once but under ten times. This chain uses TRBV18 with TRBJ2-5; tentative D call: TRBD2 (6 bases). The CDR3 runs to 13 residues. Looked up from germline, CDR1 is KGHSH and CDR2 is LQKENI. Between the trimmed V and J ends, which lost 3 bases and 2 bases, there was a span of 7 bases. The DNA of the CDR3 is TGTGCCAGCTCACCCGGGAGACAAGAGACCCAGTACTTC. This codes for CASSPGRQETQYF.

This chain connects TRBV6-1 to TRBJ2-1, with TRBD1 matching 10 bases. The CDR3 length is 17 residues. Per the germline V gene, CDR1 is MNHNS and CDR2 is SASEGT. V lost 2 bases, J lost 6 bases, and 10 bases stayed unmatched. CDR3 nucleotide sequence: TGTGCCAGCAGTGAATTCAAAGGGACAGGGGTGATCAATGAGCAGTTCTTC. This gives the protein CASSEFKGTGVINEQFF.